This T cell receptor (beta chain) is from a study of T cell changes during pregnancy in multiple sclerosis. Germline values: CDR1 SGHRS, CDR2 YFSETQ. Trimming cost V 4 bases and J 5 bases, with 9 bases left between them. This CDR3 has 12 residues. Libraries were prepared by immunoSEQ multiplex PCR; TCRdb keeps only in-frame clonotypes and omits some of them. The repertoire holds under 110,000 clones, with roughly 92% as singletons. The V call is TRBV5-1, the J call TRBJ1-2, with D possibly TRBD1 on 6 matching bases. The material sequenced was peripheral blood, taken after pregnancy. The sequence was collected from a female donor with multiple sclerosis, enrolled in a pregnancy study. Here the CDR3 reads CASSPGVYGYTF. The DNA for the CDR3 is TGCGCCAGCAGCCCAGGGGTGTATGGCTACACCTTC.